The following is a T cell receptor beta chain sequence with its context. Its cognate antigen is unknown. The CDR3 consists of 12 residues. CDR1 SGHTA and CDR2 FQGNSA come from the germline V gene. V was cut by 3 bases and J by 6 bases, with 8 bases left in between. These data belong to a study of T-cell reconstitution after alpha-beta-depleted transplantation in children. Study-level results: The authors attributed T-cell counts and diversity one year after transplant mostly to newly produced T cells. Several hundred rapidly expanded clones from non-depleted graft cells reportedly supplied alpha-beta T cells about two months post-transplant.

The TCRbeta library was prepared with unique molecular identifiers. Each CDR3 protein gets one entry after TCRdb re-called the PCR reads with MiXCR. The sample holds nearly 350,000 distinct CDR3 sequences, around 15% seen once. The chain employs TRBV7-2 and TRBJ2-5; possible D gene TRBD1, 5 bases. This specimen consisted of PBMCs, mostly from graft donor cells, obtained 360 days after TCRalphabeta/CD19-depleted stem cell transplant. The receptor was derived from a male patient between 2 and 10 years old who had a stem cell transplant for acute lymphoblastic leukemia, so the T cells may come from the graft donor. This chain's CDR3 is CASSFQGQTQYF. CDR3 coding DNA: TGTGCCAGCAGCTTTCAGGGCCAGACCCAGTACTTC.